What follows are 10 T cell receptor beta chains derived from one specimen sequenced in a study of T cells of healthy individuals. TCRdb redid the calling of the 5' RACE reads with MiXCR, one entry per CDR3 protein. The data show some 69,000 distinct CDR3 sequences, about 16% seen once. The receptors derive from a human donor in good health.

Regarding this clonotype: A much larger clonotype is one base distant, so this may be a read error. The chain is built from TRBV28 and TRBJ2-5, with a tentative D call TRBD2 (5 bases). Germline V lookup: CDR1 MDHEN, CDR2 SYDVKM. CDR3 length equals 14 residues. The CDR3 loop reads CGSSPTRRKETQYF. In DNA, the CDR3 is TGTGGCAGCAGTCCAACAAGGAGGAAAGAGACCCAGTACTTC.

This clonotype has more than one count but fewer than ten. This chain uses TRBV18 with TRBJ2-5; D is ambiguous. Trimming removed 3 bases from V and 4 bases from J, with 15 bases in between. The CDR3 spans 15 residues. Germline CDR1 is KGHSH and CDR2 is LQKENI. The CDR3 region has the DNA TGTGCCAGCTCACCCCCCACGGGCGGACGAGAGACCCAGTACTTC. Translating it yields CASSPPTGGRETQYF. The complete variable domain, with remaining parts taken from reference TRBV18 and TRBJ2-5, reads NAGVMQNPRHLVRRRGQEARLRCSPMKGHSHVYWYRQLPEEGLKFMVYLQKENIIDESGMPKERFSAEFPKEGPSILRIQQVVRGDSAAYFCASSPPTGGRETQYFGPGTRLLVL.

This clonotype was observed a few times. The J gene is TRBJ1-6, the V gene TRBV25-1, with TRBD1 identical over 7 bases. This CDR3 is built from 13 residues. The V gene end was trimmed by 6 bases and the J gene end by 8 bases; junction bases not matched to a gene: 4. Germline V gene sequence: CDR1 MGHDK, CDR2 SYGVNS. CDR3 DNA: TGTGCCAGCAGCCAGGACAGGTATTCACCCCTCCACTTT. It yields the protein CASSQDRYSPLHF.

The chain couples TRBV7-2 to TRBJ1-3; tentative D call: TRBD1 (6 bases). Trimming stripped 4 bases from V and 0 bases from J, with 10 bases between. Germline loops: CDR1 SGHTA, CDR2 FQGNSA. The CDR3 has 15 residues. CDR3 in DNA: TGTGCCAGCAGCTACGAGGGGGGCTCTGGAAACACCATATATTTT. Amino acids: CASSYEGGSGNTIYF.

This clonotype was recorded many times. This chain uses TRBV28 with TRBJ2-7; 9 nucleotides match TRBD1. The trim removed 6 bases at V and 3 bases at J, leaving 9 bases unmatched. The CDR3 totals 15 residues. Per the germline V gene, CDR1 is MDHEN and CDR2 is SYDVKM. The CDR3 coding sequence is TGTGCCAGCAGAACAGGGACAGGGTCTATCTACGAGCAGTACTTC. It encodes CASRTGTGSIYEQYF.

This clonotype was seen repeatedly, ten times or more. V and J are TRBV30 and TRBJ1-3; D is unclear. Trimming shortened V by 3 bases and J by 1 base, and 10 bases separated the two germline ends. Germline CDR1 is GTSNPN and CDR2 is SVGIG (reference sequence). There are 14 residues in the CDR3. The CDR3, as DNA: TGTGCCTGGAGCCATGCGACATCTGGAAACACCATATATTTT. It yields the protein CAWSHATSGNTIYF.

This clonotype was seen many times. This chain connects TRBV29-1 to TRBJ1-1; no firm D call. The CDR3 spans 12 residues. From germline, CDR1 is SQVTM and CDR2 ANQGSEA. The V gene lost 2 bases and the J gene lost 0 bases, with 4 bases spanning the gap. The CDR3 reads CSVELMNTEAFF. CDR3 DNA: TGCAGCGTTGAACTGATGAACACTGAAGCTTTCTTT. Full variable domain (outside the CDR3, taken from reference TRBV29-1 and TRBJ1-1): SAVISQKPSRDICQRGTSLTIQCQVDSQVTMMFWYRQQPGQSLTLIATANQGSEATYESGFVIDKFPISRPNLTFSTLTVSNMSPEDSSIYLCSVELMNTEAFFGQGTRLTVV.

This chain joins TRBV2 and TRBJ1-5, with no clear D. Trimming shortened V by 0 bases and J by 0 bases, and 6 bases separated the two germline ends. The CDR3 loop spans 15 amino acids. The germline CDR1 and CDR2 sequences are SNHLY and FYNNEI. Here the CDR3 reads CASSEAGSSNQPQHF. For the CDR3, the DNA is TGTGCCAGCAGTGAAGCGGGGAGTAGCAATCAGCCCCAGCATTTT.

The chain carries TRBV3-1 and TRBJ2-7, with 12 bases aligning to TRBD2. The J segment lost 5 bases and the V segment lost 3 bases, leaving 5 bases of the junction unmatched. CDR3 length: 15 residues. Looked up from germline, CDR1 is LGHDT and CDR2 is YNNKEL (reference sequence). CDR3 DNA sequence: TGTGCCAGCAGCCAGCTAGCGGGAGGGCCCAACGAGCAGTACTTC. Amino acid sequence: CASSQLAGGPNEQYF.

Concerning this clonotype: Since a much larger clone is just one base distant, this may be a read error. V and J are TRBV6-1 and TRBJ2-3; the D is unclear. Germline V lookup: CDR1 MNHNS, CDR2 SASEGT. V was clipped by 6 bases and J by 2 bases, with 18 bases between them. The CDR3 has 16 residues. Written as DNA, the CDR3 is TGTGCCAGCAGCAAACGGTACTCCTTATACACAGATACGCAGTATTTT. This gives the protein CASSKRYSLYTDTQYF.